The 27 T cell receptor beta chains reported below all come from one sample, sequenced in a study of control samples from healthy donors and cancer patients. The table came from immunoSEQ multiplex PCR; TCRdb's copy has only in-frame clones and leaves some out. The data hold roughly 21,000 clones, with 80% to 90% observed a single time. The sample comprised PBMCs. Receptors were obtained from a man in his sixties with colorectal cancer.

This chain's CDR3 is CASSRDVGYTEAFF. CDR3 nucleotide sequence: TGTGCCAGCAGCAGGGACGTCGGTTACACTGAAGCTTTCTTT. This chain uses TRBV7-2 with TRBJ1-1, with D maybe TRBD1 (5 bases). Germline V gene lookup returns CDR1 SGHTA and CDR2 FQGNSA. The CDR3 sequence is 14 residues long. V shed 5 bases and J shed 3 bases, with 13 bases lying between them.

By sample fraction, this clone is medium-sized (0.01 to 0.1%). This chain joins TRBV12-3 or TRBV12-4 and TRBJ1-1, with unresolved D. This CDR3 is 11 amino acids long. With 3 bases removed from V and 2 bases from J, the gap between germline ends came to 1 base. The CDR3: CASSFNTEAFF. The CDR3 DNA sequence: TGTGCCAGCAGTTTCAACACTGAAGCTTTCTTT.

This rearrangement joins TRBV11-2 to TRBJ2-7; the match to TRBD2 covers 7 bases. V was clipped by 0 bases and J by 3 bases; unmatched bases: 2. The CDR3 length is 14 residues. Germline lookup yields CDR1 SGHAT and CDR2 FQNNGV. Written as DNA, the CDR3 is TGTGCCAGCAGCTTAGAAACGGGGGGCTACGAGCAGTACGTC. Encoded protein: CASSLETGGYEQYV.

The chain is built from TRBV6-2 or TRBV6-3 and TRBJ2-7; 8 nucleotides agree with TRBD1. The CDR3 is 14 residues long. Germline CDR1 reads MNHEY; CDR2 reads SVGEGT. V shed 2 bases and J 4 bases; nucleotides not matched to a gene: 4. The CDR3, as DNA: TGTGCCAGCAGTTACGGGACAGGAGGTTACGAGCAGTACGTC. Protein product: CASSYGTGGYEQYV.

This clone was counted only a few times. This chain links TRBV5-4 with TRBJ1-4, with D possibly being TRBD1 (6 bases). This CDR3 region has 17 residues. The germline V gene encodes CDR1 SGHNT and CDR2 YYREEE (reference sequence). V was clipped by 2 bases and J by 7 bases, with 21 bases between them. The CDR3 nucleotides are TGTGCCAGCAGCTTTTCGGGATCAAGGTTCAGGGGTGAAAAACTGTTTTTT. Residues: CASSFSGSRFRGEKLFF.

The rearrangement uses TRBV6-6 and TRBJ1-5; a possible D gene is TRBD1 (6 bases). Per the germline V gene, CDR1 is MNHNY and CDR2 is SVGAGI (reference sequence). The ends were cut back, 6 bases at V and 5 bases at J, with 17 bases in the middle. The CDR3 is made up of 15 amino acids. CDR3 amino acids: CASRSQGGPDQPQHF. The DNA for the CDR3 is TGTGCCAGCAGGTCACAGGGAGGACCCGATCAGCCCCAGCATTTT.

DNA of the CDR3: TGTGCCAGCAGTAAAACTAGCGGGGGGGACAATGAGCAGTTCTTC. Translating gives CASSKTSGGDNEQFF. The rearrangement joins TRBV2 to TRBJ2-1, with TRBD2 matching 13 bases. The germline CDR1 and CDR2 sequences are SNHLY and FYNNEI. The V gene end was trimmed by 5 bases and the J gene end by 5 bases; junction bases not matched to a gene: 3. The CDR3 is 15 amino acids.

This chain connects TRBV12-5 to TRBJ1-6; maybe TRBD1 (5 bases). The V gene's germline CDR1 is LGHNT and CDR2 FRNRAP. With 6 bases removed from V and 10 bases from J, the gap between germline ends came to 16 bases. This CDR3 comprises 14 residues. CDR3 loop: CASGTGRVLSPLHF. As DNA, the CDR3 is TGTGCTAGTGGCACGGGACGAGTACTCTCACCCCTCCACTTT.

The gene calls are TRBV11-2 and TRBJ2-2; D is unclear. V was trimmed by 1 base and J by 3 bases, leaving 6 bases between them. The CDR3 covers 14 residues. Germline CDR1 SGHAT, CDR2 FQNNGV. In nucleotides, the CDR3 is TGTGCCAGCAGCTTAGGGTTGGACACCGGGGAGCTGTTTTTT. Its translation: CASSLGLDTGELFF.

By sample fraction, this clone is medium-sized. This rearrangement joins TRBV5-1 to TRBJ1-6; no firm D call. The CDR3 is made up of 16 amino acids. Germline CDR1 SGHRS, CDR2 YFSETQ. V shed 2 bases and J shed 0 bases, with 9 bases lying between them. CDR3 sequence: CASSFNKSSYNSPLHF. In nucleotides, the CDR3 is TGCGCCAGCAGCTTTAATAAGAGCTCCTATAATTCACCCCTCCACTTT.

This chain links TRBV5-1 with TRBJ2-7; either TRBD1 or TRBD2 may fit D (6 bases each). V was pared by 5 bases and J by 2 bases, with 17 bases between. The CDR3 contains 15 residues. CDR1 and CDR2 (germline): SGHRS, YFSETQ. This chain's CDR3 is CASSGGGIFPYEQYF. The CDR3 bases are TGCGCCAGCAGTGGGGGCGGGATTTTTCCCTACGAGCAGTACTTC.

The sample holds one count of this clone. This chain connects TRBV2 to TRBJ1-5; unclear D gene. Germline-derived CDR1 and CDR2 are SNHLY and FYNNEI. Trimming left V 6 bases short and J 5 bases short, with 11 bases between. The CDR3 spans 13 residues. This CDR3 is CASRSSEDQPQHF. CDR3 coding DNA: TGTGCCAGCAGGAGCTCGGAGGATCAGCCCCAGCATTTT.

V usage is TRBV15 and J usage is TRBJ1-3, with 7 bases identical to TRBD1. This CDR3 contains 17 residues. The junction had 9 bases not matched to a gene; V was cut back by 4 bases and J by 0 bases. Germline-derived CDR1 and CDR2 are LNHNV and YYDKDF (reference sequence). For the CDR3, the DNA is TGTGCCACCAGCAAAGTAGAGGGGGCGAACTCTGGAAACACCATATATTTT. It yields the protein CATSKVEGANSGNTIYF. The full variable domain, in which reference TRBV15 and TRBJ1-3 provide the parts outside the CDR3, is DAMVIQNPRYQVTQFGKPVTLSCSQTLNHNVMYWYQQKSSQAPKLLFHYYDKDFNNEADTPDNFQSRRPNTSFCFLDIRSPGLGDTAMYLCATSKVEGANSGNTIYFGEGSWLTVV.

The chain employs TRBV11-2 and TRBJ1-3; a possible D gene is TRBD1 (5 bases). The V gene's germline CDR1 is SGHAT and CDR2 FQNNGV. There are 14 residues in the CDR3. The V end lost 3 bases, the J end lost 9 bases, and 15 bases lay between the germline ends. The CDR3, as DNA: TGTGCCAGCAGCTTGGAGGCCAGGGATAGCACCATATATTTT. As protein: CASSLEARDSTIYF.

This clone came up a few times. V is TRBV5-4 and J is TRBJ1-5; D is unresolved. Trimming left V 4 bases short and J 5 bases short, with 10 bases between. Germline values: CDR1 SGHNT, CDR2 YYREEE (reference sequence). This CDR3 spans 13 amino acids. CDR3 region: CASSATADQPQHF. In nucleotides, the CDR3 is TGTGCCAGCAGCGCGACGGCTGATCAGCCCCAGCATTTT.

A single count supports this clone. The genes are TRBV24-1 and TRBJ2-1; the match to TRBD1 covers 9 bases. V trimming: 8 bases; J trimming: 6 bases; junction bases outside the gene matches: 10. This CDR3 spans 15 amino acids. The germline CDR1 and CDR2 sequences are KGHDR and SFDVKD. CDR3 residues: CATKATGQGGNEQFF. The CDR3 DNA is TGTGCCACCAAGGCCACGGGACAGGGCGGCAATGAGCAGTTCTTC.

This clone was observed a handful of times. The chain couples TRBV12-3 or TRBV12-4 to TRBJ1-2; no reliable D call. V was trimmed by 3 bases and J by 2 bases, leaving 7 bases between them. The CDR3 contains 13 residues. DNA of the CDR3: TGTGCCAGCAGTTTTCTGGAAAACTATGGCTACACCTTC. This encodes CASSFLENYGYTF.

V and J are TRBV2 and TRBJ2-5; TRBD1 might be the D (6 bases). The CDR3 covers 16 residues. Looked up from germline, CDR1 is SNHLY and CDR2 is FYNNEI. V lost 6 bases to trimming and J lost 1 base, with 18 bases between them. This CDR3 is CASSPMLGAGQETQYF. In nucleotides, the CDR3 is TGTGCCAGCAGCCCCATGCTGGGGGCAGGCCAAGAGACCCAGTACTTC.

This chain joins TRBV2 and TRBJ2-7, with D perhaps matching TRBD2 (6 bases). The CDR3 contains 12 residues. Trimming took off 4 bases at V and 6 bases at J, with 10 bases between the two ends. Germline V gene lookup returns CDR1 SNHLY and CDR2 FYNNEI. CDR3 DNA: TGTGCCAGCAGTGCGAGGGGAGGCGAGCAGTACGTC. Its protein product is CASSARGGEQYV.

V and J are TRBV5-5 and TRBJ1-1; D unclear. V was trimmed by 2 bases and J by 2 bases, leaving 13 bases between them. Per germline, CDR1 SGHKS and CDR2 YYEKEE (reference sequence). The length of the CDR3 is 15 residues. Here the CDR3 reads CASSLEPRVNTEAFF. The CDR3 coding sequence is TGTGCCAGCAGCTTAGAACCTAGGGTAAACACTGAAGCTTTCTTT.

The chain carries TRBV20-1 and TRBJ1-2, with D unresolved. Trimming pared 3 bases from V and 3 bases from J, leaving 8 bases between. The CDR3 runs to 12 residues. Germline V CDR1 and CDR2: DFQATT, SNEGSKA (reference sequence). The chain's CDR3 is CSASKTDYGYTF. CDR3 DNA: TGCAGTGCTAGTAAGACGGACTATGGCTACACCTTC.

The V call is TRBV6-5, the J call TRBJ2-7; 8 nucleotides match TRBD1. The CDR3 has 14 residues. Per germline, CDR1 MNHEY and CDR2 SVGAGI. The junction had 6 bases not matched to a gene; V was cut back by 6 bases and J by 2 bases. This CDR3 is CASSKTGAAYEQYV. The CDR3 coding sequence is TGTGCCAGCAGCAAGACAGGGGCGGCCTACGAGCAGTACGTC.

The rearrangement links TRBV2 to TRBJ1-4; the match to TRBD1 covers 8 bases. The CDR3 is 15 residues long. Germline V CDR1 and CDR2: SNHLY, FYNNEI. The J segment lost 5 bases and the V segment lost 4 bases, leaving 6 bases of the junction unmatched. The CDR3 region has the DNA TGTGCCAGCAGTGCAGGACAGGGTAACAATGAAAAACTGTTTTTT. This encodes CASSAGQGNNEKLFF.

The chain has TRBV27 and TRBJ2-1, with unresolved D. Deletions cut 7 bases from V and 5 bases from J, with 21 bases between. CDR3 length: 16 residues. Germline lookup yields CDR1 MNHEY and CDR2 SMNVEV (reference sequence). The CDR3 sequence: CASTLPRATLHNEQFF. CDR3 coding DNA: TGTGCCAGCACCCTCCCCCGGGCTACCTTACACAATGAGCAGTTCTTC.

A single count supports this clone. The chain is built from TRBV6-6 and TRBJ2-3; perhaps TRBD1 as D (6 bases). Germline CDR1 reads MNHNY; CDR2 reads SVGAGI (reference sequence). The CDR3 length is 15 residues. V was clipped by 6 bases and J by 4 bases, with 17 bases between them. The chain's CDR3 is CASRGATGAADTQYF. The CDR3 nucleotides read TGTGCCAGCAGGGGGGCTACAGGAGCAGCAGATACGCAGTATTTT.

The CDR3 here is CSVSPGGSNEQYF. The DNA of the CDR3 is TGCAGCGTCAGTCCAGGGGGATCGAACGAGCAGTACTTC. J is TRBJ2-7 and V is TRBV29-1; 7 nucleotides agree with TRBD1. Germline V CDR1 and CDR2: SQVTM, ANQGSEA. This CDR3 is 13 amino acids long. After removal of 6 bases from V and 5 bases from J, the junction contained 10 bases not matched to a gene.

This chain connects TRBV5-1 to TRBJ2-5, with TRBD2 matching 11 bases. The length of the CDR3 is 15 residues. CDR1 and CDR2 from the germline V gene are SGHRS and YFSETQ. The V and J ends lost 2 bases and 5 bases, in that order; junction bases with no gene match: 5. The CDR3 DNA sequence: TGCGCCAGCAGCTTTAGCGGGGGGGCCGGTGAGACCCAGTACTTC. The encoded protein is CASSFSGGAGETQYF.